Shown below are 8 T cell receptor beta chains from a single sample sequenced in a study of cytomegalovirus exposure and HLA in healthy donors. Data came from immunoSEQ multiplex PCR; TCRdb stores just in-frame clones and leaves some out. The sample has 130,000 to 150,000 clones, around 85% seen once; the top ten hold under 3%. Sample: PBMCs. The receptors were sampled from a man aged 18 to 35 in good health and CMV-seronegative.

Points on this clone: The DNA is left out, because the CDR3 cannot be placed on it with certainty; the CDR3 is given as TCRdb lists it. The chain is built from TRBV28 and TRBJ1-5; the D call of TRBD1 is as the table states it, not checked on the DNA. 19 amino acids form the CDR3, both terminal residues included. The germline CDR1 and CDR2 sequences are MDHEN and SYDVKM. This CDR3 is CAPCASSLSGGRVNQPQHF.

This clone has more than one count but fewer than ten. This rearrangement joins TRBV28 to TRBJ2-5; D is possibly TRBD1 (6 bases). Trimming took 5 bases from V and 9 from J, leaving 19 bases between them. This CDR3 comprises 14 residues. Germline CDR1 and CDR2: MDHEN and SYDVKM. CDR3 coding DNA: TGTGCCAGCAGTGTGGTCAGGGGACCACGGGCCCAGTACTTC. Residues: CASSVVRGPRAQYF. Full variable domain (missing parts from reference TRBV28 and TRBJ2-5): DVKVTQSSRYLVKRTGEKVFLECVQDMDHENMFWYRQDPGLGLRLIYFSYDVKMKEKGDIPEGYSVSREKKERFSLILESASTNQTSMYLCASSVVRGPRAQYFGPGTRLLVL.

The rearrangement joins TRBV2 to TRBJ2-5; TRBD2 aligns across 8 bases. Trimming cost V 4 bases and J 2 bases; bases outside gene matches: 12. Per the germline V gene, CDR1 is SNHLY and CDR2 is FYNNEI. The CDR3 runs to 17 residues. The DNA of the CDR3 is TGTGCCAGCAGTGGCAGGGTTACTAGCGGCGAACAAGAGACCCAGTACTTC. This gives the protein CASSGRVTSGEQETQYF.

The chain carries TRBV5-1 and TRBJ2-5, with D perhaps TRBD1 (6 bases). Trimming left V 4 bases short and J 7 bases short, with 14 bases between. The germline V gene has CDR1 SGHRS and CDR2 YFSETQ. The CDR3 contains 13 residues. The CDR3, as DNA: TGCGCCAGCAGCCTTCCAGGGGAAGGGACCCAGTACTTC. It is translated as CASSLPGEGTQYF. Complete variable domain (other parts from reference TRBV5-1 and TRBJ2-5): KAGVTQTPRYLIKTRGQQVTLSCSPISGHRSVSWYQQTPGQGLQFLFEYFSETQRNKGNFPGRFSGRQFSNSRSEMNVSTLELGDSALYLCASSLPGEGTQYFGPGTRLLVL.

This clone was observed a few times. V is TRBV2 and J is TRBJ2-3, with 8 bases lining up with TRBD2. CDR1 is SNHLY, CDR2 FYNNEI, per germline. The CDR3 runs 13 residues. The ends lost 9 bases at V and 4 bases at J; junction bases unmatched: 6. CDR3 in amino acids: CARSGSGSDTQYF. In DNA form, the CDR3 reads TGTGCCAGAAGCGGGAGTGGGTCAGATACGCAGTATTTT.

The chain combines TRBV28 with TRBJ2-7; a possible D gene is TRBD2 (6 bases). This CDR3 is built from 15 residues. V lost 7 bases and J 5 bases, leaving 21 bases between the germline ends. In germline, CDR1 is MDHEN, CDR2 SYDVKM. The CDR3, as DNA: TGTGCCAGCACCCCCGTGACGGCGGGGACGAACGAGCAGTACTTC. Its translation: CASTPVTAGTNEQYF.

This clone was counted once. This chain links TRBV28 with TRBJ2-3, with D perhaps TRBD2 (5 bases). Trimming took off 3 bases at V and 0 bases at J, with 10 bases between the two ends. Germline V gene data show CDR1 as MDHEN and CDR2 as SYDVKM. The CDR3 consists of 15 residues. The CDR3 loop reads CASSFGRDSTDTQYF. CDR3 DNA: TGTGCCAGCAGTTTCGGACGGGATAGCACAGATACGCAGTATTTT.

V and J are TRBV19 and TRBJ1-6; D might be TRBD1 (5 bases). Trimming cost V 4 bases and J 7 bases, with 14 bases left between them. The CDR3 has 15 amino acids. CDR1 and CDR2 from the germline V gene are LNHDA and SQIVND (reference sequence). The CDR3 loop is CASSTDSGANSPLHF. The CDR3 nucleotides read TGTGCCAGTAGTACTGACAGTGGTGCAAATTCACCCCTCCACTTT.